This T cell receptor beta chain emerged from a study of T-cell memory formation after mild COVID-19. Study summary: Clusters were largely donor specific.

For this clonotype: What it recognizes is unknown.

Broader study findings: Of the contracting clones, CD4+ ones lay mainly in CM and EM, and CD8+ ones in EMRA. Clones that contracted from day 15 to 85 had balanced CD4/CD8; later expanders were CD4+ biased.

TCRdb ran MiXCR on the 5' RACE reads and lists one entry per CDR3 protein. The table has roughly 260,000 distinct CDR3 sequences, around 15% seen once. This TCR was recovered from a man aged 18 to 30 who had mild COVID-19 (a few samples of this study predate the infection). Cell type and time point are not known. The sequenced sample consisted of PBMCs or a T cell subset sorted from them (not recorded which).

The CDR3 here is CASSQGQGIQETQYF. The CDR3 bases are TGCGCCAGCAGCCAAGGCCAGGGGATCCAAGAGACCCAGTACTTC. The chain uses TRBV4-3 and TRBJ2-5; D possibly corresponds to TRBD1 (6 bases). The germline V and J ends were trimmed by 1 base and 1 base, with 10 bases remaining between them. Per germline, CDR1 LGHNA and CDR2 YSLEER. This CDR3 comprises 15 residues.